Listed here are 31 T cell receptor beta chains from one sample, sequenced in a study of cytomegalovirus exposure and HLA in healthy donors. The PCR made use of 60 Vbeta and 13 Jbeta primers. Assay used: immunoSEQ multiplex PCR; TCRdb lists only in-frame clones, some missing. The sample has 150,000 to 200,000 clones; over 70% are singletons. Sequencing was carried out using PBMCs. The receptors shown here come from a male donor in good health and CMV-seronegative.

The CDR3 region is CASSQDRRGSSTDTQYF. CDR3 in DNA: TGCGCCAGCAGCCAAGATCGCCGCGGGAGTAGCACAGATACGCAGTATTTT. The V gene is TRBV4-3, the J gene TRBJ2-3; 7 positions agree with TRBD2. CDR3 length: 17 amino acids. CDR1 is LGHNA and CDR2 is YSLEER in the germline V gene. The V gene end was trimmed by 0 bases and the J gene end by 0 bases; junction bases not matched to a gene: 6.

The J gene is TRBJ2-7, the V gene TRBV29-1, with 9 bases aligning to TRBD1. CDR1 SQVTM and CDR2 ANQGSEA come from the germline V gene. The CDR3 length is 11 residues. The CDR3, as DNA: TGCAGTGGACAGGGGCAAGGGGAGCAGTACTTC. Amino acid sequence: CSGQGQGEQYF.

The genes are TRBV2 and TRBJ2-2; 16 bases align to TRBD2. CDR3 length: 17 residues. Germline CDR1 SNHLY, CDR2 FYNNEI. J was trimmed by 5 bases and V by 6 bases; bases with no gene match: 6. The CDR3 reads CASRPGLAGGYTGELFF. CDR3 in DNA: TGTGCCAGCAGGCCGGGACTAGCGGGGGGGTATACCGGGGAGCTGTTTTTT.

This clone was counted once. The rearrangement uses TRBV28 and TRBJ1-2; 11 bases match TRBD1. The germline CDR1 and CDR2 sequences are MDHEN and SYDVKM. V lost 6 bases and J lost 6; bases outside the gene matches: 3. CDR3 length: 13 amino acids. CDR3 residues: CASRSDRGHGYTF. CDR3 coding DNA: TGTGCCAGCAGATCGGACAGGGGGCATGGCTACACCTTC.

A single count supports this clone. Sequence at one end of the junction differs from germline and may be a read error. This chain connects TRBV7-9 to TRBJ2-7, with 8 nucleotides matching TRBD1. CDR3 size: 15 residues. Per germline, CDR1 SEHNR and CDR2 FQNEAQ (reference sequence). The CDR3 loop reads CASSFGTGSSSEQYF. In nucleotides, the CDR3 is TGTGCCAGCAGCTTCGGGACAGGAAGCTCCTCCGAGCAGTACTTC. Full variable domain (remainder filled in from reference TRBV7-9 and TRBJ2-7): DTGVSQNPRHKITKRGQNVTFRCDPISEHNRLYWYRQTLGQGPEFLTYFQNEAQLEKSRLLSDRFSAERPKGSFSTLEIQRTEQGDSAMYLCASSFGTGSSSEQYFGPGTRLTVT.

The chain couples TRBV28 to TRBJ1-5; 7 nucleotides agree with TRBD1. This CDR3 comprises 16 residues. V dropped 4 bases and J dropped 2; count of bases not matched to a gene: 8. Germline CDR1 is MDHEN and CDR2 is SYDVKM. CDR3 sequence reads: CASSYEGARGNQPQHF. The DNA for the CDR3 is TGTGCCAGCAGTTACGAGGGGGCCAGAGGCAATCAGCCCCAGCATTTT.

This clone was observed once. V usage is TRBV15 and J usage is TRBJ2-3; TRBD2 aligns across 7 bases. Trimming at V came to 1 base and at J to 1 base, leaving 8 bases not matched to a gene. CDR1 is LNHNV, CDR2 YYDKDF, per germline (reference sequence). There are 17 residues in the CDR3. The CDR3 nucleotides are TGTGCCACCAGCAGAGTAGGGGCGGGAGAAGGCACAGATACGCAGTATTTT. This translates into CATSRVGAGEGTDTQYF.

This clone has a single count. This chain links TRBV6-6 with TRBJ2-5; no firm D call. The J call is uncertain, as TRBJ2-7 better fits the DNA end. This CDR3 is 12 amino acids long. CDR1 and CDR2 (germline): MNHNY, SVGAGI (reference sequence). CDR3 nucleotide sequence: TGTGCCAGCAGTTACCCTAGTGGCGAGCAGTACTTC. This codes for CASSYPSGEQYF.

The CDR3 DNA reads TGCGCCAGCAGCCCCCAGACAGGGTTGAACACTGAAGCTTTCTTT. Its protein is CASSPQTGLNTEAFF. The chain employs TRBV5-1 and TRBJ1-1; 7 bases agree with TRBD1. CDR3 length: 15 residues. Trimming removed 4 bases from V and 0 bases from J; junction bases left unmatched: 6. CDR1 and CDR2 from the germline V gene are SGHRS and YFSETQ.

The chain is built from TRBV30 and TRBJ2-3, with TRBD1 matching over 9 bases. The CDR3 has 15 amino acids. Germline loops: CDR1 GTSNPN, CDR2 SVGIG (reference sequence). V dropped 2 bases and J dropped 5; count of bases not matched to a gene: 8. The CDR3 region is CAWSLTGGEGDTQYF. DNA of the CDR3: TGTGCCTGGAGTCTCACAGGGGGCGAAGGAGATACGCAGTATTTT.

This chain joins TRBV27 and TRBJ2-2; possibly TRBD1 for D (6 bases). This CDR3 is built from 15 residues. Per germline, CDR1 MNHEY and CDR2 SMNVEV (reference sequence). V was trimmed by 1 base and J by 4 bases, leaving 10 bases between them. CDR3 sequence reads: CASSLLRGSTGELFF. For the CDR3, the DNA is TGTGCCAGCAGTTTATTAAGGGGGAGCACCGGGGAGCTGTTTTTT.

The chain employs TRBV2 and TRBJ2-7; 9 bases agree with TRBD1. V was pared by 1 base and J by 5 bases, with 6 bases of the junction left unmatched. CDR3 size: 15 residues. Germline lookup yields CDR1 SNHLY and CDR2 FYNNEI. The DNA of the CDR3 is TGTGCCAGCAGTGAAGGTGGGACAGGGCGCCACGAGCAGTACTTC. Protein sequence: CASSEGGTGRHEQYF. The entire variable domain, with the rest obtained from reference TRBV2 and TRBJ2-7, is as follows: EPEVTQTPSHQVTQMGQEVILRCVPISNHLYFYWYRQILGQKVEFLVSFYNNEISEKSEIFDDQFSVERPDGSNFTLKIRSTKLEDSAMYFCASSEGGTGRHEQYFGPGTRLTVT.

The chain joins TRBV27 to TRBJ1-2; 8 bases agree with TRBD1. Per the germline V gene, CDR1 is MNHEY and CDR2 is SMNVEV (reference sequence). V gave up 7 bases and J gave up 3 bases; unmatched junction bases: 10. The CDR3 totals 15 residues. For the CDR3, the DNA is TGTGCCAGCACTGCCTTTGGGACAGGTGACTATGGCTACACCTTC. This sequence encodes CASTAFGTGDYGYTF.

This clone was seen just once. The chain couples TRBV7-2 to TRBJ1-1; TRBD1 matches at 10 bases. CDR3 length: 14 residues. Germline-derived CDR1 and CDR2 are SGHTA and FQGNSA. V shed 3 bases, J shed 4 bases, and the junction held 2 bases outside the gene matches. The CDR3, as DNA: TGTGCCAGCAGCTTCGGACAGGGGGGCACTGAAGCTTTCTTT. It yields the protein CASSFGQGGTEAFF. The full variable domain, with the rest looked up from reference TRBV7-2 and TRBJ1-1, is GAGVSQSPSNKVTEKGKDVELRCDPISGHTALYWYRQSLGQGLEFLIYFQGNSAPDKSGLPSDRFSAERTGGSVSTLTIQRTQQEDSAVYLCASSFGQGGTEAFFGQGTRLTVV.

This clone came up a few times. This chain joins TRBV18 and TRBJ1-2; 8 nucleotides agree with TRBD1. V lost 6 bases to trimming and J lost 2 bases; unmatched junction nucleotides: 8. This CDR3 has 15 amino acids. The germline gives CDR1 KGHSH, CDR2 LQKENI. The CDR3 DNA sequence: TGTGCCAGCTCCCTGAGGACAGGGACCAACTATGGCTACACCTTC. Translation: CASSLRTGTNYGYTF.

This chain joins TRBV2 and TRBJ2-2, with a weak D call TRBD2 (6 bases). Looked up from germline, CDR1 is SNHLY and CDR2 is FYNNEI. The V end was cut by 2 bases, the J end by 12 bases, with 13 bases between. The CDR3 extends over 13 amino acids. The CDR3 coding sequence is TGTGCCAGCAGTGAACAGGGCGGGACCAAGCTGTTTTTT. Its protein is CASSEQGGTKLFF.

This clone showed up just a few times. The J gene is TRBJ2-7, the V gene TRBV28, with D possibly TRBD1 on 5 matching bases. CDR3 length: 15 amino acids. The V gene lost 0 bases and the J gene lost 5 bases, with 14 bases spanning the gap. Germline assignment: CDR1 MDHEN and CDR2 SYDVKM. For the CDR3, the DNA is TGTGCCAGCAGTTTATGGTCTACAGGTATGGACGAGCAGTACTTC. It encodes CASSLWSTGMDEQYF.

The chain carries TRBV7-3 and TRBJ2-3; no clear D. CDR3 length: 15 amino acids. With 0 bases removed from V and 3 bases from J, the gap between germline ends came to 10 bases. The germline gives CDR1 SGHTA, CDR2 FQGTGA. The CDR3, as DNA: TGTGCCAGCAGCTTAACGAGGCAGCCGACAGATACGCAGTATTTT. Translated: CASSLTRQPTDTQYF.

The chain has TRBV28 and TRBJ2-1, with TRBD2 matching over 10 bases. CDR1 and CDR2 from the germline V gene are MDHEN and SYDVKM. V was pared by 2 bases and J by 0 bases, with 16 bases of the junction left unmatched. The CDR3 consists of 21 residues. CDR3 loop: CASSLGRKREGIRGSYNEQFF. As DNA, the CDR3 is TGTGCCAGCAGTTTAGGGAGAAAGCGGGAGGGTATTCGCGGCTCCTACAATGAGCAGTTCTTC.

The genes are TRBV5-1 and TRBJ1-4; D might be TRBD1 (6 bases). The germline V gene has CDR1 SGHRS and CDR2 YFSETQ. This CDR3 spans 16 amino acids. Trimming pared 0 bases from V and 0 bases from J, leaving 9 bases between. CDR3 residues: CASSLGRTATNEKLFF. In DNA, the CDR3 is TGCGCCAGCAGCTTGGGAAGGACAGCAACTAATGAAAAACTGTTTTTT.

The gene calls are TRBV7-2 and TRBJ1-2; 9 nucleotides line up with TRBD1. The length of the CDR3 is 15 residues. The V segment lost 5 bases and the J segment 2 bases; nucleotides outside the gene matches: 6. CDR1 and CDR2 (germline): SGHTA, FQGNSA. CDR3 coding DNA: TGTGCCAGCAGCCCGACCGGGACAGGGAACTATGGCTACACCTTC. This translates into CASSPTGTGNYGYTF.

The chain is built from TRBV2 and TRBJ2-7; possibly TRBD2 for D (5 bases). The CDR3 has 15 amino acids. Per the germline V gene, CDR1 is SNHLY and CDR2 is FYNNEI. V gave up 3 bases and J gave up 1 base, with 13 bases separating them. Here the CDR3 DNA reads TGTGCCAGCAGTGAGTTGTTGGACTTGTCCTACGAGCAGTACTTC. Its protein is CASSELLDLSYEQYF. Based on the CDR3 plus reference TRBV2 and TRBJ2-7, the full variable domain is EPEVTQTPSHQVTQMGQEVILRCVPISNHLYFYWYRQILGQKVEFLVSFYNNEISEKSEIFDDQFSVERPDGSNFTLKIRSTKLEDSAMYFCASSELLDLSYEQYFGPGTRLTVT.

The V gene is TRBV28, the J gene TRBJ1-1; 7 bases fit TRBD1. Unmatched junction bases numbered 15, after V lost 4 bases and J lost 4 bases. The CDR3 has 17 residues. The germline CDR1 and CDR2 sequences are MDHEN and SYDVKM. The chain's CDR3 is CASSSDRPGLEGTEAFF. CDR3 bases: TGTGCCAGCAGTTCGGACAGGCCAGGTTTGGAGGGCACTGAAGCTTTCTTT.

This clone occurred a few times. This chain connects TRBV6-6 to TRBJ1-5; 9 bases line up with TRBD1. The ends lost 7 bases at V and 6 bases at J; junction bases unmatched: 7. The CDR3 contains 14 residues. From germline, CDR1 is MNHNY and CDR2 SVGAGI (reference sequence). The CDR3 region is CASNKGQGPQPQHF. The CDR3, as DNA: TGTGCCAGCAATAAAGGACAGGGGCCTCAGCCCCAGCATTTT.

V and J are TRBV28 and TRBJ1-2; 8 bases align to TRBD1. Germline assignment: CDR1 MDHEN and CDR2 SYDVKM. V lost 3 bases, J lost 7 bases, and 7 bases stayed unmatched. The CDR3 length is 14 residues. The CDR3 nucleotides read TGTGCCAGCAGTTTTAGGGACAGGCAGCTTGGCTACACCTTC. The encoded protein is CASSFRDRQLGYTF.

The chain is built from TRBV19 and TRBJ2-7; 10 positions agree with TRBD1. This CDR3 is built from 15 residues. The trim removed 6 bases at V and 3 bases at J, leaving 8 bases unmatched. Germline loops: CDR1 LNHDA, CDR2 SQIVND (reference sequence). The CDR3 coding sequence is TGTGCCAGTAGGAGATCCGGGACAGGGGACTACGAGCAGTACTTC. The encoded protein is CASRRSGTGDYEQYF.

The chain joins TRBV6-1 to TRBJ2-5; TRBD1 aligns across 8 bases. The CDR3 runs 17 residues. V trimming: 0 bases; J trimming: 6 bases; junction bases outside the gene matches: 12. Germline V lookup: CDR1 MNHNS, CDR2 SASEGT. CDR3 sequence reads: CASSEAPRTGPRKTQYF. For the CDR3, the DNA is TGTGCCAGCAGTGAAGCGCCGCGGACAGGGCCACGGAAGACCCAGTACTTC.

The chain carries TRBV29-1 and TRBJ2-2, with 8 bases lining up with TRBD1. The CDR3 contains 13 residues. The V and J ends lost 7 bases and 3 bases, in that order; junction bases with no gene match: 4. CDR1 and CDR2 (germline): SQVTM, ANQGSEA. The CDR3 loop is CSARTGYTGELFF. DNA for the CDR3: TGCAGCGCTCGGACAGGGTACACCGGGGAGCTGTTTTTT.

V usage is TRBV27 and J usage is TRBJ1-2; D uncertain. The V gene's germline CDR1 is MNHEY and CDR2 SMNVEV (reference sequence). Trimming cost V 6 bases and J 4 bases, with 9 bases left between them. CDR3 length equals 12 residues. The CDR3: CASRTSVYGYTF. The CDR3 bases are TGTGCCAGCAGAACGAGTGTCTATGGCTACACCTTC.

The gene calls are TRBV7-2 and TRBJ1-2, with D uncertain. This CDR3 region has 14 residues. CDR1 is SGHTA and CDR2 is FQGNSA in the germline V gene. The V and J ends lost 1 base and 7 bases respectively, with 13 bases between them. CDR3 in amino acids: CASSLDIGVGGYTF. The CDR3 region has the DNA TGTGCCAGCAGCTTAGACATCGGGGTGGGTGGCTACACCTTC.

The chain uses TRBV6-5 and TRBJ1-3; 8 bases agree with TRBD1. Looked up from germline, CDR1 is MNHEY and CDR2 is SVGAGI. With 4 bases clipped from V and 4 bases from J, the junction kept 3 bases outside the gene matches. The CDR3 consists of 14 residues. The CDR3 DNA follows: TGTGCCAGCAGTTCCGGACAGGGCGGAAACACCATATATTTT. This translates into CASSSGQGGNTIYF.